This TCR beta chain was recovered during a study of Ad26.COV2.S vaccination and SARS-CoV-2 variants (dated by TCRdb to about 2021). Context from the whole study: Vaccine-arm donors came from COV1001, a multicentre, randomized, double-blind, placebo-controlled phase I-IIa trial of Ad26.COV2.S in healthy adults. Ad26.COV2.S was given intramuscularly at 5x10^10 or 1x10^11 viral particles, as a single shot or as two shots 56 days apart. TCRbeta repertoire sequencing was used to assess the specificity and breadth of SARS-CoV-2-reactive T cell receptors after Ad26.COV2.S vaccination. A total of approximately 32 samples were included in the TCR-sequenced set, comprising some 20 Ad26.COV2.S vaccine recipients, 5 placebo recipients and 8 SARS-CoV-2 convalescent individuals. Trial participants were randomized into five groups of five, in which low-dose or high-dose Ad26.COV2.S was given once or twice, or placebo was given on both occasions. Investigators remained blinded to trial group allocation during experiments and outcome assessment.

As regards this clone: This receptor's antigen is unknown. No much larger clone exists at a distance of one base, and base qualities are not known.

V is cut back by 5 bases and J by 3 bases, with 8 bases in the junction unmatched. Reading the germline V gene (reference sequence) gives CDR1 SEHNR and CDR2 FQNEAQ. The CDR3 holds 15 amino acids from the cysteine to the phenylalanine. Only the CDR3 DNA is retained, 45 bases long and in frame from the first base. TCRbeta CDR3 regions were sequenced with the immunoSEQ Assay. After extraction, genomic DNA underwent amplification by bias-controlled multiplex PCR, followed by high-throughput sequencing. The paper's processing steps were these. Collapsing and filtering of sequences were performed to quantify the absolute abundance of each unique TCRbeta CDR3 region. T cell fraction was estimated by normalization of TCRbeta template counts to usable DNA, with usable DNA being measured through amplification of reference genes present in all nucleated cells. Repertoire TCRs were annotated as SARS-CoV-2-specific by exact matching of V gene, CDR3 amino acid sequence and J gene to a known reactive TCR set. MIRA supplied the reference SARS-CoV-2 TCR set, which was filtered for enrichment in COVID-19-positive ImmuneCODE repertoires so that public or cross-reactive TCRs were removed. Based on the MIRA antigens, annotated TCRs were further analysed at the level of specific ORF or position within ORF. Depth was the summed frequency of annotated unique rearrangements, while breadth was defined as annotated unique rearrangements over total unique productive rearrangements. Two-sided Wilcoxon rank-sum tests were applied when comparing TCR breadth between groups. TCRdb obtained this table from immuneACCESS and retained in-frame rearrangements with V and J assigned. These tables miss some clones; where compared with another copy, unresolved V genes account for less than half of the shortfall, and the remainder is unexplained. Clone size and the V and J calls come from that table; the DNA yielded D and trimming. The sample has around 500,000 clones on record, 80% to 90% of them singletons. The ten biggest clones cover 1.5% to 2% of the sample.

What the treatment or condition label conveys for this sample: roughly 20 received Ad26.COV2.S at low or high dose, single or two shots; five or six received placebo; per-sample allocation not given. For vaccine and placebo recipients, repertoires were sequenced using samples collected on day 63 after the first injection. In Cohort 1b, more than 20 adults aged 18-55 years were enrolled at a single site in Boston, USA, between 29 July and 7 August 2020. As a vaccine, Ad26.COV2.S was a replication-incompetent adenovirus type 26 vector that expressed a prefusion-stabilized SARS-CoV-2 spike protein derived from the original Wuhan strain. On the study overall, not on this receptor specifically: Spike-specific TCR breadth was higher in Ad26.COV2.S recipients than in placebo recipients (P = 0.0014). The authors noted that the TCR breadth and depth analyses may have underestimated total T cell responses. After vaccination, spike-specific CD8+ and CD4+ T cell responses were reported to show substantial breadth. The study was not powered for comparison of responses between vaccine doses or regimens. Non-spike TCR breadth was comparable between vaccine and placebo recipients, consistent with the vaccine containing only spike.

Sequencing was performed on peripheral blood, taken in a trial of Ad26.COV2.S vaccine versus placebo. This receptor was obtained from a person between 18 and 65 years old who received the Ad26.COV2.S COVID-19 vaccine or a placebo. The rearranged chain carries TRBV7-9 and TRBJ2-7, and 9 bases in between align with TRBD2. The DNA sequence follows: TGTGCCAGCAGCCCCCATAGCGGGAGCGGCTACGAGCAGTACTTC. This sequence encodes CASSPHSGSGYEQYF.